The 11 T cell receptor beta chains below come from one sample, sequenced in a study of cytomegalovirus exposure and HLA in healthy donors. 13 Jbeta primers and 60 Vbeta primers were used for the PCR. Generated by immunoSEQ multiplex PCR, the TCRdb table keeps only in-frame clones and is missing some. With 150,000 to 200,000 clones in the sample, the ten largest clones hold about 6.5%. The sample consisted of PBMCs. The receptors derive from a man under 40 in good health and CMV-seronegative.

The rearrangement joins TRBV29-1 to TRBJ2-3; 9 bases map to TRBD2. The CDR3 spans 15 residues. The germline gives CDR1 SQVTM, CDR2 ANQGSEA. J was trimmed by 2 bases and V by 7 bases; bases with no gene match: 10. In DNA, the CDR3 is TGCAGCGCGGGACTAGCAGACCCTCTCACAGATACGCAGTATTTT. Amino acid sequence: CSAGLADPLTDTQYF.

The V and J genes are TRBV30 and TRBJ2-3, with 15 bases identical to TRBD2. This CDR3 region has 16 residues. Germline CDR1 reads GTSNPN; CDR2 reads SVGIG (reference sequence). V trimming: 2 bases; J trimming: 3 bases; junction bases outside the gene matches: 3. The CDR3 here is CAWSRGLAGGTDTQYF. The CDR3, as DNA: TGTGCCTGGAGTCGGGGACTAGCGGGGGGTACAGATACGCAGTATTTT. Combining the CDR3 with reference TRBV30 and TRBJ2-3 gives the whole variable domain SQTIHQWPATLVQPVGSPLSLECTVEGTSNPNLYWYRQAAGRGLQLLFYSVGIGQISSEVPQNLSASRPQDRQFILSSKKLLLSDSGFYLCAWSRGLAGGTDTQYFGPGTRLTVL.

This chain links TRBV5-1 with TRBJ2-1; 10 bases line up with TRBD1. Germline V gene lookup returns CDR1 SGHRS and CDR2 YFSETQ. CDR3 length equals 15 residues. Losses at the gene ends were 4 bases for V and 8 bases for J; bases not matched to a gene: 9. The CDR3 bases are TGCGCCAGCAGCCTCCCGGGACAGGGGAGGGATGAGCAGTTCTTC. Its translation: CASSLPGQGRDEQFF.

This sequence joins TRBV7-2 and TRBJ1-1; 8 nucleotides align to TRBD1. CDR3 size: 14 residues. The J segment lost 5 bases and the V segment lost 4 bases, leaving 6 bases of the junction unmatched. Germline V CDR1 and CDR2: SGHTA, FQGNSA. CDR3 DNA sequence: TGTGCCAGCAGCTCAACAGGGGGAGGGACTGAAGCTTTCTTT. This gives the protein CASSSTGGGTEAFF.

The chain carries TRBV6-5 and TRBJ1-4, with D perhaps TRBD1 (5 bases). Germline lookup yields CDR1 MNHEY and CDR2 SVGAGI. V was pared by 6 bases and J by 10 bases, with 15 bases between. The CDR3 is 13 residues long. The CDR3 DNA is TGTGCCAGCAGCCCCGCCAGGGTTGCAAAACTGTTTTTT. It is translated as CASSPARVAKLFF.

This chain uses TRBV14 with TRBJ2-7, with D possibly being TRBD2 (6 bases). Germline CDR1 and CDR2: SGHDN and FVKESK. Trimming removed 2 bases at V and 1 base at J, with 18 bases between. This CDR3 has 17 residues. The CDR3 here is CASSQNRPTGDSYEQYF. DNA for the CDR3: TGTGCCAGCAGCCAAAACCGACCGACGGGGGATTCCTACGAGCAGTACTTC.

V is TRBV7-2 and J is TRBJ1-3; D unclear. CDR1 is SGHTA and CDR2 is FQGNSA in the germline V gene. CDR3 length: 12 amino acids. V was trimmed by 5 bases and J by 11 bases, leaving 13 bases between them. For the CDR3, the DNA is TGTGCCAGCAGCGATACCGTAACACCCATATATTTT. Amino acids: CASSDTVTPIYF.

CDR3 nucleotide sequence: TGTGCCAGCAGCACCCAGGGGGGTCAAACCTACGAGCAGTACTTC. It specifies CASSTQGGQTYEQYF. The gene calls are TRBV7-2 and TRBJ2-7; tentatively, D is TRBD1 (7 bases). Germline V gene data show CDR1 as SGHTA and CDR2 as FQGNSA. Trimming stripped 5 bases from V and 2 bases from J, with 16 bases between. CDR3 size: 15 residues.

The chain carries TRBV13 and TRBJ1-1; 9 bases are a match to TRBD1. Germline values: CDR1 PRHDT, CDR2 FYEKMQ (reference sequence). This CDR3 spans 12 amino acids. Trimming cost V 5 bases and J 11 bases; bases outside gene matches: 6. CDR3 loop: CASSRGTGMAFF. The DNA of the CDR3 is TGTGCCAGCAGCCGCGGGACAGGGATGGCTTTCTTT.

The V and J genes are TRBV7-9 and TRBJ2-7; perhaps TRBD1 as D (6 bases). The CDR3 runs to 13 residues. The ends were cut back, 0 bases at V and 4 bases at J, with 7 bases in the middle. Germline V gives CDR1 SEHNR, CDR2 FQNEAQ (reference sequence). In nucleotides, the CDR3 is TGTGCCAGCAGCTTAGCAGGGGGATACGAGCAGTACTTC. This gives the protein CASSLAGGYEQYF.

The chain uses TRBV4-3 and TRBJ2-1; 8 nucleotides agree with TRBD2. The CDR3 runs to 14 residues. CDR1 is LGHNA, CDR2 YSLEER, per germline. The V gene end was trimmed by 2 bases and the J gene end by 6 bases; junction bases not matched to a gene: 3. As DNA, the CDR3 is TGCGCCAGCAGCCAACGGACTAGCCGCAATGAGCAGTTCTTC. Protein sequence: CASSQRTSRNEQFF.